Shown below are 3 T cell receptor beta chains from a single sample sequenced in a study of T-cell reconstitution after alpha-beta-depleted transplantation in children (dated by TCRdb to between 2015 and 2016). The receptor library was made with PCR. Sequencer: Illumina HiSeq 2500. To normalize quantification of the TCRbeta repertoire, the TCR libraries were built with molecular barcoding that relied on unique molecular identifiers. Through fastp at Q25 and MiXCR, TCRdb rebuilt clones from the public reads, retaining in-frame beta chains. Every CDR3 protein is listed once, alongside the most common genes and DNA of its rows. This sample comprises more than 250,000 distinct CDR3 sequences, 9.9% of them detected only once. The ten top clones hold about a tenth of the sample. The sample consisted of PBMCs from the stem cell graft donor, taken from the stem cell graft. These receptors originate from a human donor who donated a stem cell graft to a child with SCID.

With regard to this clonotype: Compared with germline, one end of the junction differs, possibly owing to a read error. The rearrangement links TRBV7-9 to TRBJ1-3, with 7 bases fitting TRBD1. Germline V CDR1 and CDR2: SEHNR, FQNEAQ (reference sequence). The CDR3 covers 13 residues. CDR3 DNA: TGTGCCGGCAGACAGGGCACTGGAAACACCATATATTTT. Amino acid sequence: CAGRQGTGNTIYF.

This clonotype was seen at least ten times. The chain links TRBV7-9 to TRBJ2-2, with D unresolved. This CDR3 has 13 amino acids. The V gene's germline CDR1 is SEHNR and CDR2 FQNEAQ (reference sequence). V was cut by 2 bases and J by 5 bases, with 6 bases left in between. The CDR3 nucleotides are TGTGCCAGCAGCTTAATGGTGACCGGGGAGCTGTTTTTT. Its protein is CASSLMVTGELFF.

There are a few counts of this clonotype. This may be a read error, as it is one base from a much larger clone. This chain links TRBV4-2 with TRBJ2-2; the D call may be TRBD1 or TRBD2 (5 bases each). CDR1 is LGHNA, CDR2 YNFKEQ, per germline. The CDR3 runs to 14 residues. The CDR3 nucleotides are TGTGCCAGCTGCCAACGAGGGGCAGGCGGGGAGCTGTTTTTT. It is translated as CASCQRGAGGELFF.